The rows below give T cell receptor beta chains drawn from one sample of a study of T cell responses to AZD1222 COVID-19 vaccine. TCRdb's copy holds only in-frame clones and misses some; the assay was immunoSEQ multiplex PCR. The data contain about 83,000 clones, approximately 89% of them singletons. The sequencing used peripheral blood, collected 28 days after the second AZD1222 dose. The receptors shown here come from an adult who received the AZD1222 COVID-19 vaccine. Both conserved end residues are part of each CDR3. The order of the fields is V gene, CDR3 protein.

V gene: TRBV2
CDR3 protein: CASKAGANYGYTF

V gene: TRBV10-3
CDR3 protein: CAISDPSRTSTDTQYF

V gene: TRBV5-8
CDR3 protein: CASSLAPFQPQHF

V gene: TRBV6-4
CDR3 protein: CASSAGQTYEQYF

V gene: TRBV29-1
CDR3 protein: CSGLGLAGWYNEQFF

V gene: TRBV18
CDR3 protein: CASSLSPVIRNTEAFF

V gene: TRBV30
CDR3 protein: CAWSGGNYGYTF

V gene: TRBV19
CDR3 protein: CASSRTGGPYNEQFF

V gene: TRBV18
CDR3 protein: CASSPPWQGPYNEQFF

V gene: TRBV3-1/TRBV3-2
CDR3 protein: CASSRPAGLDGYTF

V gene: TRBV2
CDR3 protein: CASSVAGTRWPQHF

V gene: TRBV4-3
CDR3 protein: CASSQDASPGDTQYF

V gene: TRBV7-2
CDR3 protein: CASSLVGDNQPQHF

V gene: TRBV28
CDR3 protein: CASRTPRVNEQYF

V gene: TRBV9
CDR3 protein: CASSSSLPARFQRTTDTQYF

V gene: TRBV4-1
CDR3 protein: CASSPKSLRDTNTGELFF

V gene: TRBV28
CDR3 protein: CASSEVDTEAFF

V gene: TRBV2
CDR3 protein: CASSIQVSSYGYTF

V gene: TRBV9
CDR3 protein: CASSPGGDTEAFF

V gene: TRBV15
CDR3 protein: CATSRDGTNEKLFF

V gene: TRBV7-9
CDR3 protein: CASSSDINYEQYF

V gene: TRBV7-2
CDR3 protein: CASSLEPSTDTQYF

V gene: TRBV6-1
CDR3 protein: CASSELWGTLGEKLFF

V gene: TRBV6-5
CDR3 protein: CASSPGQGWNQPQHF

V gene: TRBV5-1
CDR3 protein: CASSLEVTGGSGYTF

V gene: TRBV28
CDR3 protein: CASSVQGTSGRARETQYF

V gene: TRBV18
CDR3 protein: CASSPREGEQYF

V gene: TRBV19
CDR3 protein: CATMAGWGGNQPQHF

V gene: TRBV6-1
CDR3 protein: CASSEEVGAGYGYTF

V gene: TRBV7-9
CDR3 protein: CASSLASLAGGTYNEQFF

V gene: TRBV9
CDR3 protein: CASSESGQIVSLHF

V gene: TRBV5-1
CDR3 protein: CASSWDRSSGANVLTF

V gene: TRBV18
CDR3 protein: CASSPEWTSGSDTQYF

V gene: TRBV27
CDR3 protein: CASSTTALNQPQHF

V gene: TRBV5-1
CDR3 protein: CASSGFGGASTDTQYF

V gene: TRBV18
CDR3 protein: CASSPRDSSNQPQHF

V gene: TRBV11-2
CDR3 protein: CASSLIGGGEQTQYF

V gene: TRBV29-1
CDR3 protein: CSVVGQGLSGNTIYF

V gene: TRBV28
CDR3 protein: CATYQGQGYWSF

V gene: TRBV5-1
CDR3 protein: CASSLDYEQYF

V gene: TRBV7-9
CDR3 protein: CASSLWQEGYTF

V gene: TRBV27
CDR3 protein: CASSSRTNNEQFF

V gene: TRBV3-1/TRBV3-2
CDR3 protein: CASSLTAPSTGELFF

V gene: TRBV5-1
CDR3 protein: CASSPGRTDEKLFF

V gene: TRBV29-1
CDR3 protein: CSVQQGPNYGYTF

V gene: TRBV12-3/TRBV12-4
CDR3 protein: CASSLGTGSRAFF

V gene: TRBV4-1
CDR3 protein: CASSQDSGPSYEQYF

V gene: TRBV6-1
CDR3 protein: CASSEPAWSYEQYF

V gene: TRBV9
CDR3 protein: CASSELTSTEAFF

V gene: TRBV10-2
CDR3 protein: CASSEREHNEQFF

V gene: TRBV11-3
CDR3 protein: CASSLVPATGELFF

V gene: TRBV6-2/TRBV6-3
CDR3 protein: CASSWTENYGYTF

V gene: TRBV28
CDR3 protein: CASSQGTAGNTGELFF

V gene: TRBV28
CDR3 protein: CATLGQGGGNQPQHF

V gene: TRBV7-9
CDR3 protein: CASSTGDRGLTDTQYF

V gene: TRBV9
CDR3 protein: CASSVGVAGGYNEQFF

V gene: TRBV6-2/TRBV6-3
CDR3 protein: CASSYAGGDNQPQHF

V gene: TRBV7-9
CDR3 protein: CASSSPRDLNTEAFF

V gene: TRBV18
CDR3 protein: CASSQDKFSYEQYF

V gene: TRBV28
CDR3 protein: CASSVAGLNTEAFF